These T cell receptor beta chains were read from a single sample in a study of shared clonotypes between healthy human individuals. Assay used: immunoSEQ multiplex PCR; TCRdb lists only in-frame clones, some missing. The sample has around 1,100,000 clones, 60% to 85% seen once. The sequenced sample was memory CD4+ T cells from PBMCs. The source of these receptors is a man younger than 35 in good health. Some clones in this sample may be carry-over from other donors' samples. Both conserved end residues are trimmed from each CDR3.

v_call | cdr3_aa
TRBV7-3 | ASSFGGGYEQY
TRBV30 | AWSVPGLSSGNTIY
TRBV29-1 | SVEEGGRNIQY
TRBV11-2 | ASSLELQSANTGELF
TRBV6-1 | ASSGQGGTNEKLF
TRBV29-1 | SVLDGEQY
TRBV5-1 | ASSLGRTGVTDTQY
TRBV5-6 | ASSLGHRQETQY
TRBV5-1 | ASSLATSRTGELF
TRBV12-5 | ASGLVNGAQY
TRBV5-4 | ASSTGTIGTGELF
TRBV5-5 | ASSLVVDPNYGYT
TRBV19 | ASSATPGRQTNTEAF
TRBV6-5 | ASSYSTGELF
TRBV28 | ASSPLARDRGNTGELF
TRBV28 | ASLSQKTEAF
TRBV29-1 | SVAAGGVAEAF
TRBV11-3 | ASSLEGASGKKF
TRBV28 | ASSLNVEIH
TRBV9 | ASSVGTTGTAGFGTEAF
TRBV2 | ASSNSDNYGYT
TRBV7-2 | ASSSGLAGGADTQY
TRBV5-1 | ASSETSGLAGLDTQY
TRBV5-6 | ASSLDPDQPQH
TRBV5-1 | ASRTSGMQETQY
TRBV28 | ASSLSSLGERGELF
TRBV5-1 | ASSPGLAGYQETQY
TRBV4-1 | ASSQDPAKTGANVLT
TRBV2 | ASSDLGYRTDTQY
TRBV2 | ARELATPTDTQY
TRBV11-3 | ASSLDHRDAAGPT
TRBV5-1 | ASSRLPGEINEQF
TRBV11-2 | ASIELAGGYNEQF
TRBV4-2 | ASSPWTSVSSYNEQF
TRBV27 | ASSPTTSGSSYEQY
TRBV14 | ASSQGRYYGYT
TRBV5-1 | ASNDYRDISFGELF
TRBV10-2 | ASSIKGIEQY
TRBV7-2 | ASSWDRGNEKLF
TRBV18 | ASSLTRGLGDTQY
TRBV13 | ASSFRETNEKLF
TRBV18 | ASSPATNQPQH
TRBV6-1 | ASSEVRAGRSPLH
TRBV6-5 | ASSLFRQGAGNIQY
TRBV10-3 | AISDPTGTGGYEQY
TRBV27 | ASSLYGTRGLQTQY
TRBV4-3 | ASSQGTPGTEELF
TRBV19 | ASSMGYQPQH
TRBV5-6 | ASSLLERGYT
TRBV5-1 | ASRAVGGTGELF
TRBV19 | ASSPTGVSNQPQH
TRBV25-1 | ASSEYPLLAGGEQF
TRBV5-1 | ASSLDIAGSYNEQF
TRBV9 | ASSVTTSGTRSGELF
TRBV5-1 | ASSLAAGMNTEAF
TRBV5-1 | ASSFERAYNEQF
TRBV18 | ASSNLQGQIGAF
TRBV10-2 | ASTPRWTGGENGYT